The rows below give T cell receptor beta chains drawn from one sample of a study of PD-1 blockade in classical Hodgkin lymphoma. Some clones are missing from TCRdb's copy, which holds only in-frame ones; the method was immunoSEQ multiplex PCR. In the table there are fewer than 30,000 clones, approximately 88% of which are singletons. Sequencing was performed on CD4+ T cells from blood. Receptors were obtained from a human donor with classical Hodgkin lymphoma. The CDR3 runs from the conserved cysteine through the conserved F or W. D genes are given only for firm matches. Size values are once, few and many counts, or a class for expanded clones, and some rows have none.

TRBV4-3	once	-	TRBJ2-7	CASSQDPGRVYEQYF	TGCGCCAGCAGCCAAGATCCGGGCAGGGTCTACGAGCAGTACTTC
TRBV10-3	-	-	TRBJ2-5	CATGARTDQETQYF	TGTGCCACAGGGGCCCGGACAGACCAAGAGACCCAGTACTTC
TRBV5-4	-	-	TRBJ1-1	CASTPGQANTEAFF	TGTGCCAGCACCCCGGGACAAGCGAACACTGAAGCTTTCTTT
TRBV5-4	-	TRBD2	TRBJ2-1	CASSLAGGRAGNEQFF	TGTGCCAGCAGCTTGGCCGGCGGGAGGGCCGGGAATGAGCAGTTCTTC
TRBV5-3	-	-	TRBJ2-7	CARSLTSRGDEQYF	TGTGCCAGAAGCTTAACTTCTCGGGGCGACGAGCAGTACTTC
TRBV7-6	-	-	TRBJ1-2	CASSSNRGGTLNYGYTF	TGTGCCAGCAGCTCAAATCGAGGGGGGACGCTTAACTATGGCTACACCTTC
TRBV28	few	-	TRBJ1-1	CASSLRATEAFF	TGTGCCAGCAGTCTGAGGGCCACTGAAGCTTTCTTT
TRBV19	-	TRBD1	TRBJ2-5	CASSSRTGSQDRASQYF	TGTGCCAGTAGTTCGCGGACAGGCTCCCAAGATAGAGCGTCCCAGTACTTC
TRBV7-2	-	-	TRBJ1-5	CASSKQGGNQPQHF	TGTGCCAGCAGCAAGCAGGGTGGCAATCAGCCCCAGCATTTT
TRBV28	once	-	TRBJ2-1	CASSSPPRGGNEQFF	TGTGCCAGCAGTTCGCCCCCCCGTGGGGGAAATGAGCAGTTCTTC
TRBV11-1	-	TRBD2	TRBJ2-5	CASSFMMGLAGGGETQYF	TGTGCCAGCAGCTTTATGATGGGACTAGCGGGAGGTGGAGAGACCCAGTACTTC
TRBV6-5	-	-	TRBJ1-1	CASSEGFNTEAFF	TGTGCCAGCAGCGAAGGGTTCAACACTGAAGCTTTCTTT
TRBV5-1	-	-	TRBJ2-1	CASSLTPNNEQFF	TGCGCCAGCAGCTTGACGCCAAACAATGAGCAGTTCTTC
TRBV28	-	-	TRBJ1-5	CASTLTGRNQPQHF	TGTGCCAGCACTCTGACAGGACGCAATCAGCCCCAGCATTTT
TRBV18	-	-	TRBJ1-1	CASSPETGGEAFF	TGTGCCAGCTCACCAGAGACAGGCGGTGAAGCTTTCTTT
TRBV29-1	-	-	TRBJ2-7	CSVEWVDSYEQYF	TGCAGCGTTGAATGGGTGGACTCCTACGAGCAGTACTTC
TRBV19	-	-	TRBJ2-6	CASSMSNGANVLTF	TGTGCCAGTAGTATGTCGAATGGGGCCAACGTCCTGACTTTC
TRBV11-2	few	-	TRBJ1-1	CASSFLGKPEAFF	TGTGCCAGCAGCTTTTTGGGTAAGCCTGAAGCTTTCTTT
TRBV6-5	-	-	TRBJ2-7	CASSYSGTATYEQYF	TGTGCCAGCAGTTACTCAGGGACGGCTACCTACGAGCAGTACTTC
TRBV7-9	-	-	TRBJ2-5	CASRLEIQETQYF	TGTGCCAGCAGATTAGAGATCCAAGAGACCCAGTACTTC
TRBV7-3	-	-	TRBJ1-5	CASSLNPPETRKEGNQPQHF	TGTGCCAGCAGCTTAAACCCCCCGGAAACCCGAAAGGAGGGCAATCAGCCCCAGCATTTT
TRBV5-1	-	-	TRBJ2-5	CASSLLAGWRETQYF	TGCGCCAGCAGCTTGCTGGCAGGGTGGAGGGAGACCCAGTACTTC
TRBV5-6	-	-	TRBJ2-3	CASSLVATDTQYF	TGTGCCAGCAGCTTGGTAGCGACAGATACGCAGTATTTT
TRBV10-3	-	-	TRBJ2-7	CAISVMDYEQYF	TGTGCCATCAGTGTGATGGACTACGAGCAGTACTTC
TRBV28	-	-	TRBJ1-2	CASSLGSSRRGYTF	TGTGCCAGCAGTTTAGGCAGCTCTCGGAGGGGCTACACCTTC
TRBV6-5	-	-	TRBJ2-1	CASSRVGYNEQFF	TGTGCCAGTAGCCGGGTTGGGTACAATGAGCAGTTCTTC
TRBV4-1	-	-	TRBJ1-5	CASSRTHVRGNQPQHF	TGCGCCAGCAGCCGGACCCACGTGAGGGGCAATCAGCCCCAGCATTTT
TRBV7-6	few	-	TRBJ1-5	CASSLASNQPQHF	TGTGCCAGCAGCTTAGCGTCTAATCAGCCCCAGCATTTT
TRBV10-1	-	TRBD1	TRBJ1-1	CASSAGTGNTEAFF	TGCGCCAGCAGTGCCGGGACAGGCAACACTGAAGCTTTCTTT
TRBV18	-	TRBD1	TRBJ2-7	CASSLDRGYEQYF	TGTGCCAGCTCACTAGACAGGGGATACGAGCAGTACTTC
TRBV14	-	-	TRBJ2-1	CASSPPSNEQFF	TGTGCCAGCAGCCCGCCATCCAATGAGCAGTTCTTC
TRBV29-1	-	TRBD2	TRBJ2-5	CSVFESGRASAETQYF	TGCAGCGTCTTCGAGAGCGGGAGGGCCTCAGCTGAGACCCAGTACTTC
TRBV10-3	-	-	TRBJ1-2	CAIGKGLTYGYTF	TGTGCCATCGGAAAGGGCCTTACCTATGGCTACACCTTC
TRBV7-2	-	-	TRBJ2-7	CASSLVMESSYEQYF	TGTGCCAGCAGCTTAGTGATGGAGAGCTCCTACGAGCAGTACTTC
TRBV19	-	-	TRBJ2-5	CASSVRRGIQETQYF	TGTGCCAGTAGTGTCCGCAGGGGTATCCAAGAGACCCAGTACTTC
TRBV19	-	-	TRBJ1-4	CASSISPATNEKLFF	TGTGCCAGTAGTATAAGCCCCGCAACTAATGAAAAACTGTTTTTT
TRBV27	few	TRBD1	TRBJ1-2	CASRGQGSYGYTF	TGTGCCAGCAGAGGACAGGGGAGCTATGGCTACACCTTC
TRBV6-5	-	TRBD2	TRBJ2-1	CASKPGTSGSNEQFF	TGTGCCAGCAAACCTGGGACTAGTGGTTCCAATGAGCAGTTCTTC
TRBV7-9	few	-	TRBJ1-1	CASSLATTEAFF	TGTGCCAGCAGCTTAGCTACGACTGAAGCTTTCTTT
TRBV7-2	-	-	TRBJ2-5	CASSQPTGQGETQYF	TGTGCCAGCAGCCAACCAACAGGGCAAGGGGAGACCCAGTACTTC
TRBV4-3	-	TRBD2	TRBJ2-1	CASSRLAGAGNEQFF	TGCGCCAGCAGCCGCCTAGCGGGAGCCGGCAATGAGCAGTTCTTC
TRBV23-1	-	TRBD2	TRBJ2-7	CASSAGTSGRAWEEQYF	TGCGCCAGCAGCGCCGGGACTAGCGGGAGGGCCTGGGAAGAGCAGTACTTC
TRBV30	-	-	TRBJ1-5	CAWSKGPNQPQHF	TGTGCCTGGAGTAAAGGGCCCAATCAGCCCCAGCATTTT
TRBV21-1	-	-	TRBJ2-3	CASSKEDTQYF	TGTGCCAGCAGCAAAGAGGATACGCAGTATTTT
TRBV28	few	-	TRBJ1-2	CASRSNYGYTF	TGTGCCAGCAGGTCTAACTATGGCTACACCTTC
TRBV7-3	-	-	TRBJ2-3	CASSLTGTATDTQYF	TGTGCCAGCAGCTTAACGGGGACGGCGACAGATACGCAGTATTTT
TRBV23-1	-	-	TRBJ2-7	CASSPRVWNEQYF	TGCGCCAGCAGTCCTCGAGTATGGAACGAGCAGTACTTC